Given below is one TCR beta chain in context. This clonotype was counted only a few times. Its recognized antigen is unknown. No quality values exist for individual bases; no much larger clone is one base distant. Every donor was a healthy Caucasian. The twin cohort consisted of three pairs of female monozygotic twins, all aged about 18 to 29 years. Positive isolation kits from Invitrogen were used to isolate CD4+ and CD8+ T cell populations. Library method: 5' RACE. The sample was run on an Illumina HiSeq 2000. Template switching added a universal primer binding site, and the final cDNA carried a unique molecular identifier that allowed TCR cDNA molecules to be counted accurately. Specific primers in the conserved constant-segment region were used to synthesize first-strand cDNA for the TCR alpha and beta chains. To control for contamination, each cDNA library was double barcoded with a SMART-Mk sample barcode plus Illumina barcodes. TruSeq adapter sequences along with Illumina sample barcodes were introduced in two successive PCR steps. The TCR alpha and beta cDNA libraries were sequenced on the Illumina HiSeq platform using custom primers. The source study handled its data this way. MiGEC processed the raw reads to extract unique molecular identifiers, while MiXCR was used to determine the CDR3 positions. For each individual, recombination models were inferred using an EM algorithm with the repgenHMM and IGoR tools. Shared clonotypes were analyzed with the tcR package in R, and sharing was normalized by the product of cloneset sizes. To study raw recombination without the effects of thymic and clonal selection, out-of-frame nonproductive sequences were analyzed. In TCRdb, the public reads were trimmed at Q25 with fastp and aligned with MiXCR, with productive beta chains retained. CDR3 protein sequences are deduplicated, and each keeps its most common genes and DNA. The V and J calls, along with clone size, are taken from TCRdb and not from the paper's own processing. Within this sample are about 290,000 distinct CDR3 sequences, with roughly 10% of them counted one time only. Under 7.5% of the sample comes from the top ten.

These data come from a study of identical twins listed by TCRdb under 2016. In the study overall: To test whether fetal clonotypes persist, the study used deep sequencing on TCR alpha and beta repertoires from monozygotic twins, unrelated adults of various ages, and cord blood. To rule out contamination, replicate twin experiments were performed at different times with different library preparation protocols. Broad study findings and their caveats: Compared with coincidental sharing between unrelated individuals, out-of-frame TCR alpha sequences shared between twins showed an excess of sequences with low generation probability. Out-of-frame TCR alpha sharing in monozygotic twins was systematically underestimated by recombination models, whereas sharing between unrelated individuals was in agreement with the recombination models. Zero-insertion analyses could be partly confounded by invariant T cells such as MAIT and iNKT, although diverse VJ usage argued against such confounding for most clonotypes. Because the same donors could not be followed over many years, conclusions were based on cross-sectional statistical analysis. Abundant cord blood beta clonotypes had fewer insertions, young adult naive repertoires showed a similar but weaker trend, and memory repertoires showed no such trend. A weaker excess of twin sharing was found in beta out-of-frame sequences because the signal-to-noise ratio was lowered by fewer shared sequences.

V sheds 1 base and J sheds 5 bases, leaving 6 bases between their ends. From the germline V gene, CDR1 is LGHNT and CDR2 is FRNRAP. The CDR3 runs 13 residues from the cysteine to the phenylalanine. Only the CDR3 region is kept as DNA, spanning 39 bases read in frame from base 1. These data also formed part of another study, on yellow fever vaccine responses in identical twins. As that second paper reports: The authors reported that the T cell response to vaccination in identical twins appeared partly convergent and partly personalized. In the study, vaccine-responding T cell clones were precisely tracked in identical twins.

The receptor comes from a woman between 18 and 30 years old in good health. Sequenced input: CD8+ T cells sorted from blood. Rearrangement joined TRBV12-5 to TRBJ2-1, with the D segment identity uncertain. The CDR3 region: CASGLGPNNEQFF. In nucleotide form, the sequence is TGTGCTAGTGGTTTGGGCCCAAACAATGAGCAGTTCTTC.